The 3 T cell receptor beta chains listed next were all sequenced from one sample in a study of T cell responses to AZD1222 COVID-19 vaccine. TCRdb's copy holds only in-frame clones and misses some; the assay was immunoSEQ multiplex PCR. The sample records around 180,000 clones, around 89% being singletons. The sequencing here drew on peripheral blood, taken on day 0 of AZD1222 vaccination. The receptor source for this set is an adult in good health.

The V and J genes are TRBV6-5 and TRBJ2-3; D possibly corresponds to TRBD2 (6 bases). V was trimmed by 2 bases and J by 4 bases, leaving 10 bases between them. CDR3 length: 14 residues. Germline assignment: CDR1 MNHEY and CDR2 SVGAGI. This CDR3 reads CASSYAGGSDTQYF. CDR3 nucleotides: TGTGCCAGCAGTTACGCTGGAGGGTCAGATACGCAGTATTTT.

The chain joins TRBV4-2 to TRBJ2-1; 8 nucleotides agree with TRBD2. V lost 3 bases to trimming and J lost 4 bases; unmatched junction nucleotides: 11. This CDR3 has 17 residues. Germline V gene lookup returns CDR1 LGHNA and CDR2 YNFKEQ. As DNA, the CDR3 is TGTGCCAGCAGCCACCCGCGGGGCGGGGGGCTTTACAATGAGCAGTTCTTC. This sequence encodes CASSHPRGGGLYNEQFF.

V and J are TRBV5-6 and TRBJ1-5, with TRBD1 matching 8 bases. Germline V lookup: CDR1 SGHDT, CDR2 YYEEEE. With V trimmed by 0 bases and J by 10 bases, 3 bases remained unmatched. This CDR3 has 13 amino acids. The CDR3 nucleotides read TGTGCCAGCAGCTTGGGGACAGGGTACCCCCAGCATTTT. It translates to CASSLGTGYPQHF.